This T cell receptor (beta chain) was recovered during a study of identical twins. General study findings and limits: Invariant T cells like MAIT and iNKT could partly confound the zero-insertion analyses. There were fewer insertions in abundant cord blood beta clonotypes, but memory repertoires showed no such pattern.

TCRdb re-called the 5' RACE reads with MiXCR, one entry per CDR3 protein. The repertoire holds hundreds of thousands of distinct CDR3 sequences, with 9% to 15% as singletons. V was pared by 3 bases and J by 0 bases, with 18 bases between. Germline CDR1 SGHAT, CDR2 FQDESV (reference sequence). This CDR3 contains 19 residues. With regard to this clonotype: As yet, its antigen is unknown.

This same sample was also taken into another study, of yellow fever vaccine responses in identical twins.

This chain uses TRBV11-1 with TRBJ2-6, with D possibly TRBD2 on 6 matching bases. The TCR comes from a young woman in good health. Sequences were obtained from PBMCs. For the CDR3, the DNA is TGTGCCAGCAGCTTTGGGGGGAAAAAAGCCTCCTCTGGGGCCAACGTCCTGACTTTC. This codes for CASSFGGKKASSGANVLTF.